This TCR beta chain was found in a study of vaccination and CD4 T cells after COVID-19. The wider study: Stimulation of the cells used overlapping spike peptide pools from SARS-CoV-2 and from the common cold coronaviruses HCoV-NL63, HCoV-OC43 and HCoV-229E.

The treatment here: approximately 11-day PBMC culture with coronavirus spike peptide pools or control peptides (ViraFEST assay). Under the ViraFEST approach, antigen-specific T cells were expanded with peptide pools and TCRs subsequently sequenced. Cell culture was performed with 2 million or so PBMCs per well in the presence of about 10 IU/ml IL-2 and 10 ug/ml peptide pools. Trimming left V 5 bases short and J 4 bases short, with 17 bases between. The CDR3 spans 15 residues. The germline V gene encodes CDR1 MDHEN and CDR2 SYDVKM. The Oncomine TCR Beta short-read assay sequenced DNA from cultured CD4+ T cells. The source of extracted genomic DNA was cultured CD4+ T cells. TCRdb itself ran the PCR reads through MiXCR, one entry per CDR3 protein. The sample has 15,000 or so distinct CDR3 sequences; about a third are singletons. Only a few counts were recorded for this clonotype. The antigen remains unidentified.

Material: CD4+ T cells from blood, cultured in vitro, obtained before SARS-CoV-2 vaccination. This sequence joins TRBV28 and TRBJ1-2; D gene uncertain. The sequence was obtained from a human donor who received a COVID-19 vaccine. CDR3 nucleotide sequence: TGTGCCAGCAGTCCCCCCGTGGACTACAGCTATGGCTACACCTTC. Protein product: CASSPPVDYSYGYTF.